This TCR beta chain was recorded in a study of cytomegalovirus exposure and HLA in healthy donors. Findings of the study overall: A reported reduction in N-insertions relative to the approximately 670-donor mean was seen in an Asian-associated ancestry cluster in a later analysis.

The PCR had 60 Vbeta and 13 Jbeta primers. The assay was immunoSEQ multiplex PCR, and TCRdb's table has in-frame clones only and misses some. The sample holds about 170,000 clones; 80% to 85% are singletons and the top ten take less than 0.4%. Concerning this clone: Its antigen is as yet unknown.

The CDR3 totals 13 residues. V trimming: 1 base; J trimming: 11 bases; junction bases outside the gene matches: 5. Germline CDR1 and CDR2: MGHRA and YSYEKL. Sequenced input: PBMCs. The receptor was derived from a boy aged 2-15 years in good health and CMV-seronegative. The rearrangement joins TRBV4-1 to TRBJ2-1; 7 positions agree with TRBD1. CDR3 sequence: CASSQVMGQKQFF. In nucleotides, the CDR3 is TGCGCCAGCAGCCAAGTGATGGGACAGAAGCAGTTCTTC.